The present TCR beta chain was sequenced within a study of post-analysis software for immune sequencing data (dated by TCRdb to between 2014 and 2016). Some background on the complete study: Disease courses on record covered relapsing-remitting, secondary progressive and progressive-relapsing multiple sclerosis, though some patients had no subtype annotation. Patient repertoires were compared against over ten previously published healthy control repertoires from donors aged 6 to 25 years. A subset of samples was prepared in parallel using single-end sample barcoding, then pooled and co-amplified after Illumina adapter ligation.

The library was built by means of PCR. Reads for this sample came from an Illumina HiSeq 2500. To reduce PCR and sequencing biases, unique molecular identifiers were built into the TCR beta cDNA libraries. Per 1 to 10 million input T cells, approximately 500,000 cDNA molecules were obtained, such that each molecule approximated one T cell. The patient libraries were prepared and sequenced using the same protocol as the earlier healthy control dataset. Samples belonging to the same batch were prepared together, multiplexed and sequenced on a shared HiSeq lane. Turning to the authors' computational methods: Raw barcoded reads were processed with MIGEC, discarding single-read molecular identifier groups before consensus assembly and CDR3 extraction. Clonotype tables were post-analysed with VDJtools, normalizing diversity by down-sampling all datasets to the smallest sample size. To correct batch-related cross-sample contamination, repertoire overlap clustering matched CDR3 amino acid sequences but not nucleotide sequences. In TCRdb, the public reads were trimmed at Q25 with fastp and aligned with MiXCR, with productive beta chains retained. All rows with the same CDR3 protein become a single entry with the most common DNA and genes. These V and J calls derive from TCRdb rather than the authors' analysis. In this sample the table shows more than 500,000 distinct CDR3 sequences, less than 40% of which occur a single time. The top ten constitute around 6.1% of the sample.

To demonstrate the VDJtools post-analysis software, TCR beta repertoires were profiled from the peripheral blood of 10 to 15 young patients with multiple sclerosis. Multiple sclerosis patients were children and adolescents aged roughly 6 to 17 years. What the research found in general, with its limitations: Direct clustering with F measure showed strong co-clustering of samples prepared in the same batch, prompting a batch-effect correction. Compared with controls, multiple sclerosis patients had significantly lower normalized Chao1 diversity, a finding suggesting substantial peripheral T-cell clonal expansion. The multiple sclerosis patient group was slightly younger than the control group.

This clonotype has more than one count but fewer than ten. No cognate antigen has been identified for it. No much larger clone is present one base from it, and per-base qualities are unavailable. The source of this sequence is a girl under 18 with multiple sclerosis. The sequencing input was blood.

The sequence in DNA is TGTGCCAGCAGTTTCCGGGCTGCGTACGAGCAGTACTTC. Its product reads: CASSFRAAYEQYF. Here the chain combines TRBV27 and TRBJ2-7, with no reliable assignment of the D segment. V is shortened by 3 bases, J by 4 bases, and the region joining them spans 10 bases. The germline V gene (reference sequence) gives CDR1 as MNHEY and CDR2 as SMNVEV. Reading from cysteine to phenylalanine, the CDR3 counts 13 amino acids. CDR3 DNA only is kept here, 39 bases in frame from base 1.